The T cell receptor beta chain under discussion was sequenced for a study of response to subunit inactivated influenza vaccine. Study-wide findings and caveats: Every seasonal influenza vaccination brings in few new T cells, the authors suggested.

TCRdb re-called the RT-PCR reads through MiXCR, storing one row per CDR3 protein. The sample has over 450,000 distinct CDR3 sequences, about an eighth seen once. V lost 5 bases and J lost 8, with 24 bases in between. The CDR3 has 16 residues. Germline CDR1 is SGHVS and CDR2 is FNYEAQ. This clonotype was found a few times. Antigen unknown. This chain connects TRBV7-6 to TRBJ1-1; the D is unclear. The material sequenced was PBMCs from blood, taken 45 days after vaccination. This TCR came from a man in his fifties or sixties who received an inactivated influenza vaccine. The CDR3: CASSPSRVQSAEEAFF. The CDR3 region has the DNA TGTGCCAGCAGCCCCAGTCGCGTCCAAAGTGCGGAGGAAGCTTTCTTT.